This T cell receptor (beta chain) was found in a study of blood T cells in healthy people across ages (dated by TCRdb to about 2015). Regarding the complete study: In model experiments, template switching captured about one uniquely barcoded TCR beta cDNA molecule for every two T cells. Age-related changes in TCR beta repertoire diversity were measured in the study by deep sequencing normalized with unique cDNA molecular identifiers. The donors were divided into four age groups: young (average 16 years), middle-aged (almost 40), aged (approximately 64) and long-lived (roughly 82). To avoid experimental bias, donors of different ages were randomly spread across the sequencing lanes. Using the same blood draw, the study looked at two additional independent replicas of 1 million unique cDNA reads for two donors, one aged 18 to 30 and the other aged 80 or older. What the research found in general, with its limitations: Because the CMV infection status of the donors was unknown, age-related changes in expanded clonotypes may potentially have been confounded. Observed TCR beta diversity per million T cells fell roughly linearly with age, and a significant reduction was already apparent by age around 40. Compared with the aged group, the long-lived group had more naive CD4+ T cells, fewer expanded clones and increased TCR diversity, suggesting age selection. Total diversity estimates from one million sequenced T cells were considered lower bounds and underestimates. Conclusive comparison of naive and antigen-experienced compartments was prevented by the profiling of bulk unsorted PBMCs. Observed TCR beta diversity correlated strongly with the percentage of naive T cells measured by flow cytometry.

The germline V gene (reference sequence) sets CDR1 to SEHNR and CDR2 to FQNEAQ. The CDR3 goes from the cysteine to the phenylalanine over 17 residues. Only the CDR3 region is kept as DNA, spanning 51 bases read in frame from base 1. V is reduced by 6 bases and J by 2 bases, leaving a spacing of 22 bases between them. With regard to this clonotype: There is no known antigen for this receptor. No much larger clonotype is one base removed from it; base qualities were not supplied.

Systemically healthy Caucasian individuals from Russia, over 30 in total and aged roughly 6 to 90 years, were included as donors. Around 10 milliliters of peripheral blood were collected from each donor into EDTA-treated Vacutainer tubes. Ficoll-Paque density-gradient centrifugation was used to isolate PBMCs, with at least 7 million obtained per sample. Total RNA was extracted from PBMCs with Trizol reagent, with at least 5 micrograms obtained per sample. Naive CD45RAhigh/CD27high T cell percentages were measured by flow cytometry on a PBMC aliquot from every donor. Preparation of the library involved 5' RACE. The sequencing machine was an Illumina HiSeq 2500. A second roughly 6 to 11 cycle PCR used a sample-barcoded 5' primer and a J-beta primer mix. A template-switch 5' adaptor carrying 12 random nucleotides introduced a unique molecular identifier onto each TCR beta cDNA molecule. Each sample yielded at least 2.5 million CDR3-containing paired-end reads. All of the RNA was converted into first-strand cDNA using the Mint cDNA synthesis kit, with a TRBC-specific oligonucleotide serving as the primer. After uracil-DNA glycosylase treatment, a first 18-cycle PCR used universal primers M1SS and BC2_uni_R on all cDNA. As for the original processing: Normalization of each sample was performed by random selection of 1 million high-quality reads, each carrying a distinct molecular identifier. Instead of being binned into consensus sequences, reads with shared molecular identifiers were discarded. CDR3 identification, clonotype clustering and error correction used MiTCR with a Q25 quality threshold and the strictest error-elimination algorithm. A nonparametric unseen species model using Euler transformation provided a lower-bound estimate of total TCR beta diversity. The public reads were reanalyzed by TCRdb: fastp trimming at Q25, MiXCR alignment, in-frame beta chains only. A single entry per CDR3 protein holds the most common genes and DNA from its merged rows. Here the V and J calls rest on TCRdb's processing, not on the authors' analysis. This sample lists roughly 900,000 distinct CDR3 sequences; 48% were detected once. Together, the top ten hold about an eighth of the sample.

This sequence uses TRBV7-9 and TRBJ1-2; TRBD1 is possibly the D segment (5 matching bases). The source of this sequence is a man under 40 in good health. Material for sequencing was blood. The DNA reads as follows: TGTGCCAGCAGTTCATACCTTCCGGGACGCCCGAACTATGGCTACACCTTC. Its protein product is CASSSYLPGRPNYGYTF. The reference TRBV7-9 and TRBJ1-2 proteins fill in what lies around the CDR3, so the full variable domain reads DTGVSQNPRHKITKRGQNVTFRCDPISEHNRLYWYRQTLGQGPEFLTYFQNEAQLEKSRLLSDRFSAERPKGSFSTLEIQRTEQGDSAMYLCASSSYLPGRPNYGYTFGSGTRLTVV.